This T cell receptor (beta chain) was recovered during a study of early T cells in non-severe SARS-CoV-2 infection. Study context: Chains stayed unpaired after sequencing of bulk RNA from unsorted whole blood.

Unique molecular identifiers (one per individual cDNA molecule) were attached. A single record per CDR3 protein comes from TCRdb applying MiXCR to the 5' RACE reads. The table includes about 56,000 distinct CDR3 sequences, around 15% detected once. This clonotype was detected many times. The CDR3 runs to 13 residues. In germline, CDR1 is SGHVS, CDR2 FQNEAQ. Trimming cost V 5 bases and J 7 bases, with 15 bases left between them. This TCR was recovered from an adult who was a healthcare worker with PCR-confirmed SARS-CoV-2 infection or an uninfected control (not recorded which). This sequence joins TRBV7-8 and TRBJ2-7; possibly TRBD2 for D (6 bases). Sequenced material: whole blood, taken at baseline. The CDR3 reads CASSRDWGSEQYF. As DNA, the CDR3 is TGTGCCAGCAGCCGGGACTGGGGCTCTGAGCAGTACTTC.